This is a list of T cell receptor beta chains from one sample in a study of blood T cell repertoires in COVID-19. Repertoires were generated with immunoSEQ multiplex PCR, while TCRdb's copy carries only in-frame clones and drops some. The sample lists some 190,000 clones, around 85% occurring once. Specimen: peripheral blood. Every receptor here comes from a person between 65 and 79 years old with COVID-19, enrolled during active disease. Each CDR3 is given with its conserved first and last residue. Each record gives: J gene, V gene, clone size, D gene, CDR3 protein, CDR3 DNA. A D gene is named only where the DNA matches it firmly. Size values are once, few and many counts, or a class for expanded clones, and some rows have none.

J: TRBJ2-3
V: TRBV19
size: -
D: -
CDR3: CASSMGGVVEDTQYF
DNA: TGTGCCAGTAGTATGGGGGGAGTTGTAGAAGATACGCAGTATTTT

J: TRBJ2-1
V: TRBV3-1/TRBV3-2
size: once
D: -
CDR3: CASSQEVRLPYNEQFF
DNA: TGTGCCAGCAGCCAAGAGGTGAGACTACCCTACAATGAGCAGTTCTTC

J: TRBJ2-5
V: TRBV12-3/TRBV12-4
size: -
D: TRBD2
CDR3: CASSSVAGETQYF
DNA: TGTGCCAGCAGTTCAGTAGCGGGGGAGACCCAGTACTTC

J: TRBJ2-2
V: TRBV2
size: -
D: -
CDR3: CASTEGTGELFF
DNA: TGTGCCAGCACCGAGGGTACCGGGGAGCTGTTTTTT

J: TRBJ1-5
V: TRBV19
size: -
D: -
CDR3: CASSIRQEANQPQHF
DNA: TGTGCCAGTAGTATCCGACAGGAAGCCAATCAGCCCCAGCATTTT

J: TRBJ1-6
V: TRBV28
size: -
D: TRBD1
CDR3: CASSLRDRHNSPLHF
DNA: TGTGCCAGCAGTTTAAGGGACAGACATAATTCACCCCTCCACTTT

J: TRBJ1-2
V: TRBV27
size: -
D: TRBD1
CDR3: CASSLSGQGYGYTF
DNA: TGTGCCAGCAGTTTGTCGGGACAGGGCTATGGCTACACCTTC

J: TRBJ1-2
V: TRBV2
size: -
D: TRBD1
CDR3: CASSEDRGFYGYTF
DNA: TGTGCCAGCAGTGAAGACAGGGGATTCTATGGCTACACCTTC

J: TRBJ2-1
V: TRBV13
size: -
D: -
CDR3: CASSSEQGDYNEQFF
DNA: TGTGCCAGCAGCTCCGAACAGGGCGACTACAATGAGCAGTTCTTC

J: TRBJ1-3
V: TRBV10-3
size: -
D: -
CDR3: CAISYSGNTIYF
DNA: TGTGCCATCAGTTACTCTGGAAACACCATATATTTT

J: TRBJ1-2
V: TRBV28
size: -
D: TRBD1
CDR3: CASSEGVTGTGRGYTF
DNA: TGTGCCAGCAGTGAGGGGGTTACCGGGACAGGGAGAGGCTACACCTTC

J: TRBJ2-2
V: TRBV2
size: few
D: -
CDR3: CASSPELLTGTGELFF
DNA: TGTGCCAGCAGTCCCGAGCTCCTTACAGGGACCGGGGAGCTGTTTTTT

J: TRBJ1-5
V: TRBV20-1
size: once
D: TRBD1
CDR3: CSASTGGSNQPQHF
DNA: TGCAGTGCTAGTACAGGGGGTAGCAATCAGCCCCAGCATTTT

J: TRBJ1-2
V: TRBV5-4
size: -
D: -
CDR3: CASLMRPNYGYTF
DNA: TGTGCCAGCTTAATGCGCCCTAACTATGGCTACACCTTC

J: TRBJ1-1
V: TRBV6-1
size: -
D: -
CDR3: CASSDPLMPGDTEAFF
DNA: TGTGCCAGCAGTGATCCCCTAATGCCAGGGGACACTGAAGCTTTCTTT

J: TRBJ1-5
V: TRBV28
size: -
D: -
CDR3: CASSFRSGNNQPQHF
DNA: TGTGCCAGCAGTTTCCGGTCAGGGAACAATCAGCCCCAGCATTTT

J: TRBJ2-3
V: TRBV7-2
size: -
D: -
CDR3: CASSPVGTDTQYF
DNA: TGTGCCAGCAGCCCCGTTGGCACAGATACGCAGTATTTT

J: TRBJ1-2
V: TRBV27
size: -
D: TRBD1
CDR3: CASSFSIGTGSNYGYTF
DNA: TGTGCCAGCAGCTTTAGCATTGGGACAGGGTCTAACTATGGCTACACCTTC

J: TRBJ2-7
V: TRBV6-5
size: once
D: -
CDR3: CASSRQHEQYF
DNA: TGTGCCAGCAGCCGACAGCACGAGCAGTACTTC

J: TRBJ2-2
V: TRBV5-6
size: -
D: -
CDR3: CASSQWVRRELFF
DNA: TGTGCCAGCAGCCAATGGGTGCGGAGGGAGCTGTTTTTT

J: TRBJ2-7
V: TRBV28
size: -
D: TRBD1
CDR3: CASSPHWDRSYEQYF
DNA: TGTGCCAGCAGTCCTCATTGGGACAGATCCTACGAGCAGTACTTC

J: TRBJ1-3
V: TRBV6-5
size: -
D: -
CDR3: CASSYLDSRNTIYF
DNA: TGTGCCAGCAGTTACTTGGACAGTCGAAACACCATATATTTT

J: TRBJ2-1
V: TRBV30
size: -
D: TRBD2
CDR3: CAWNNPLAGGPDNEQFF
DNA: TGTGCCTGGAATAACCCGCTAGCGGGAGGGCCGGACAATGAGCAGTTCTTC

J: TRBJ2-7
V: TRBV5-1
size: -
D: -
CDR3: CASSSRQGSSYEQYF
DNA: TGCGCCAGCAGCTCCCGGCAGGGTTCGTCCTACGAGCAGTACTTC

J: TRBJ1-1
V: TRBV2
size: -
D: TRBD1
CDR3: CANRDRNTEAFF
DNA: TGTGCCAACAGGGACAGAAACACTGAAGCTTTCTTT

J: TRBJ2-3
V: TRBV19
size: -
D: TRBD1
CDR3: CASRPGQGADTQYF
DNA: TGTGCCAGTAGGCCGGGACAGGGGGCAGATACGCAGTATTTT

J: TRBJ1-1
V: TRBV6-5
size: -
D: -
CDR3: CAASSGRRETEAFF
DNA: TGTGCCGCCTCGTCGGGAAGGAGAGAAACTGAAGCTTTCTTT

J: TRBJ1-4
V: TRBV13
size: -
D: TRBD1
CDR3: CASSLRGHDEKLFF
DNA: TGTGCCAGCAGCTTAAGGGGGCACGATGAAAAACTGTTTTTT

J: TRBJ2-2
V: TRBV19
size: -
D: TRBD1
CDR3: CASSTGTGVAGELFF
DNA: TGTGCCAGTAGTACAGGGACAGGGGTTGCCGGGGAGCTGTTTTTT

J: TRBJ1-4
V: TRBV30
size: -
D: -
CDR3: CAWSEDYPSVEKLFF
DNA: TGTGCCTGGAGTGAGGACTATCCCTCCGTGGAAAAACTGTTTTTT

J: TRBJ2-1
V: TRBV7-9
size: -
D: -
CDR3: CASSIERGSSYNEQFF
DNA: TGTGCCAGCAGCATTGAACGGGGGAGCTCCTACAATGAGCAGTTCTTC

J: TRBJ2-7
V: TRBV5-1
size: -
D: TRBD2
CDR3: CASRLTSVYEQYF
DNA: TGCGCCAGCAGGTTGACTAGCGTGTACGAGCAGTACTTC

J: TRBJ2-7
V: TRBV28
size: -
D: TRBD2
CDR3: CASSLNRGTSTLYEQYF
DNA: TGTGCCAGCAGTTTAAATAGGGGGACTAGCACCCTATACGAGCAGTACTTC

J: TRBJ1-6
V: TRBV2
size: -
D: -
CDR3: CARGSAGGNSPLHF
DNA: TGTGCCAGAGGGTCAGCGGGTGGGAATTCACCCCTCCACTTT

J: TRBJ1-1
V: TRBV10-2
size: -
D: -
CDR3: CASRLQVNTEAFF
DNA: TGCGCCAGCAGATTACAGGTGAACACTGAAGCTTTCTTT

J: TRBJ2-1
V: TRBV6-6
size: -
D: -
CDR3: CASSLDVASRDEQFF
DNA: TGTGCCAGCAGTTTGGACGTGGCTAGCCGCGATGAGCAGTTCTTC

J: TRBJ2-7
V: TRBV29-1
size: -
D: TRBD2
CDR3: CSVELAGSTYEQYF
DNA: TGCAGCGTTGAACTAGCGGGATCCACCTACGAGCAGTACTTC

J: TRBJ2-7
V: TRBV3-1/TRBV3-2
size: -
D: -
CDR3: CASSQGMRTEQYF
DNA: TGTGCCAGCAGCCAAGGAATGCGCACCGAGCAGTACTTC

J: TRBJ2-3
V: TRBV7-9
size: -
D: TRBD1
CDR3: CASSLGQGVTDTQYF
DNA: TGTGCCAGCAGTTTGGGACAGGGGGTGACAGATACGCAGTATTTT

J: TRBJ1-2
V: TRBV6-6
size: -
D: -
CDR3: CASRTALGSAYGYTF
DNA: TGTGCCAGCAGAACCGCCCTAGGGAGCGCCTATGGCTACACCTTC